Each of the 29 T cell receptor beta chains below was sequenced from the same sample in a study of PD-1 blockade in classical Hodgkin lymphoma. Profiled with immunoSEQ multiplex PCR; TCRdb holds only in-frame clones, not every one. The data contain about 90,000 clones, 75% to 95% of them seen just once; the ten biggest clones take up about 2.9%. Sample time point: cycle 4 day 1 (C4D1), after 6 weeks of nivolumab. There was relapse after autologous stem cell transplantation in every patient, and there was variation in brentuximab vedotin exposure. Source: peripheral blood mononuclear cells (PBMCs), taken before the fourth cycle of nivolumab. All receptors derive from a human donor with classical Hodgkin lymphoma.

This clone appeared once. The V gene is TRBV4-2, the J gene TRBJ2-7, with TRBD1 matching over 7 bases. After removal of 4 bases from V and 0 bases from J, the junction contained 6 bases not matched to a gene. This CDR3 spans 15 amino acids. Germline V CDR1 and CDR2: LGHNA, YNFKEQ. CDR3 DNA sequence: TGTGCCAGCAGCCCGGGACAGATAACCTCCTACGAGCAGTACTTC. This translates into CASSPGQITSYEQYF.

The chain carries TRBV13 and TRBJ2-5; 11 bases fit TRBD2. Losses at the gene ends were 5 bases for V and 5 bases for J; bases not matched to a gene: 4. The CDR3 contains 14 residues. Germline V gene sequence: CDR1 PRHDT, CDR2 FYEKMQ (reference sequence). In DNA, the CDR3 is TGTGCCAGCAGCACGGGACTAGCGGAGGAGACCCAGTACTTC. Its translation is CASSTGLAEETQYF. The entire variable domain, with the rest obtained from reference TRBV13 and TRBJ2-5, is as follows: AAGVIQSPRHLIKEKRETATLKCYPIPRHDTVYWYQQGPGQDPQFLISFYEKMQSDKGSIPDRFSAQQFSDYHSELNMSSLELGDSALYFCASSTGLAEETQYFGPGTRLLVL.

The chain combines TRBV7-6 with TRBJ1-1; 12 nucleotides match TRBD1. CDR1 and CDR2 from the germline V gene are SGHVS and FNYEAQ. The CDR3 contains 16 residues. V trimming: 6 bases; J trimming: 5 bases; junction bases outside the gene matches: 10. The DNA for the CDR3 is TGTGCCAGCAGATCCGTACGGGACAGGGGGCTGACTGAAGCTTTCTTT. Its translation is CASRSVRDRGLTEAFF.

The CDR3 sequence: CASSFAFQPQHF. In DNA form, the CDR3 reads TGTGCCAGCAGTTTCGCCTTTCAGCCCCAGCATTTT. This chain joins TRBV28 and TRBJ1-5; D unclear. The CDR3 has 12 amino acids. V was trimmed by 3 bases and J by 6 bases, leaving 6 bases between them. Germline V gene sequence: CDR1 MDHEN, CDR2 SYDVKM.

This clone was seen once. This chain joins TRBV19 and TRBJ2-7; 8 nucleotides align to TRBD1. V trimming: 1 base; J trimming: 6 bases; junction bases outside the gene matches: 5. Germline V gives CDR1 LNHDA, CDR2 SQIVND (reference sequence). The CDR3 sequence is 14 residues long. The CDR3 nucleotides read TGTGCCAGTAGTATAGGTACAGGGGGTTTCGAGCAGTACTTC. It codes for CASSIGTGGFEQYF.

The J gene is TRBJ2-7, the V gene TRBV4-3, with 8 bases identical to TRBD2. V lost 4 bases and J lost 0; bases outside the gene matches: 5. There are 15 residues in the CDR3. The germline V gene has CDR1 LGHNA and CDR2 YSLEER. The CDR3 nucleotides read TGCGCCAGCAGCCCCTTTCGGGGGGGCTCCTACGAGCAGTACTTC. It encodes CASSPFRGGSYEQYF.

This clone showed up just once. The V call is TRBV12-5, the J call TRBJ2-7; D is undetermined. Deletions cut 6 bases from V and 1 base from J, with 7 bases between. In germline, CDR1 is LGHNT, CDR2 FRNRAP. CDR3 size: 12 residues. CDR3 DNA sequence: TGTGCTAGTGGCGTGGATTCCTACGAGCAGTACTTC. It encodes CASGVDSYEQYF.

The chain joins TRBV9 to TRBJ1-5; D perhaps matches TRBD1 (5 bases). The V gene lost 4 bases and the J gene lost 0 bases, with 14 bases spanning the gap. The length of the CDR3 is 16 residues. Germline values: CDR1 SGDLS, CDR2 YYNGEE. The CDR3 loop reads CASSRHRSYSNQPQHF. CDR3 bases: TGTGCCAGCAGCCGACACAGGTCCTATAGCAATCAGCCCCAGCATTTT.

This chain connects TRBV2 to TRBJ1-1, with TRBD1 identical over 7 bases. Unmatched junction bases numbered 10, after V lost 2 bases and J lost 1 base. Looked up from germline, CDR1 is SNHLY and CDR2 is FYNNEI. CDR3 length: 17 residues. CDR3 amino acids: CASSERSGTVANTEAFF. The CDR3 DNA is TGTGCCAGCAGTGAAAGGTCGGGGACAGTTGCGAACACTGAAGCTTTCTTT. The full variable domain, with the rest looked up from reference TRBV2 and TRBJ1-1, is EPEVTQTPSHQVTQMGQEVILRCVPISNHLYFYWYRQILGQKVEFLVSFYNNEISEKSEIFDDQFSVERPDGSNFTLKIRSTKLEDSAMYFCASSERSGTVANTEAFFGQGTRLTVV.

This chain connects TRBV9 to TRBJ2-7; TRBD2 agrees at 7 bases. With 0 bases clipped from V and 6 bases from J, the junction kept 9 bases outside the gene matches. This CDR3 is built from 15 residues. Germline CDR1 is SGDLS and CDR2 is YYNGEE. This chain's CDR3 is CASSVAGGPPFEQYF. The CDR3 DNA reads TGTGCCAGCAGCGTAGCGGGGGGTCCTCCTTTCGAGCAGTACTTC.

This clone turned up a few times. The chain carries TRBV5-5 and TRBJ1-5, with D perhaps TRBD1 (5 bases). Germline assignment: CDR1 SGHKS and CDR2 YYEKEE (reference sequence). V lost 5 bases and J lost 1, with 13 bases in between. The CDR3 is made up of 15 amino acids. The CDR3: CASSSGQRSNQPQHF. Written as DNA, the CDR3 is TGTGCCAGCAGTTCGGGGCAGAGAAGCAATCAGCCCCAGCATTTT. Together with reference TRBV5-5 and TRBJ1-5, the CDR3 gives the full variable domain: DAGVTQSPTHLIKTRGQQVTLRCSPISGHKSVSWYQQVLGQGPQFIFQYYEKEERGRGNFPDRFSARQFPNYSSELNVNALLLGDSALYLCASSSGQRSNQPQHFGDGTRLSIL.

The chain uses TRBV30 and TRBJ1-5, with D uncertain. Looked up from germline, CDR1 is GTSNPN and CDR2 is SVGIG (reference sequence). This CDR3 has 14 amino acids. V lost 2 bases, J lost 2 bases, and 10 bases lay in between. CDR3 DNA: TGTGCCTGGAGTCGGTCTTCGGGCAATCAGCCCCAGCATTTT. The encoded protein is CAWSRSSGNQPQHF. The full variable domain, in which reference TRBV30 and TRBJ1-5 provide the parts outside the CDR3, is SQTIHQWPATLVQPVGSPLSLECTVEGTSNPNLYWYRQAAGRGLQLLFYSVGIGQISSEVPQNLSASRPQDRQFILSSKKLLLSDSGFYLCAWSRSSGNQPQHFGDGTRLSIL.

The chain uses TRBV10-1 and TRBJ1-1, with D possibly being TRBD1 (6 bases). Germline CDR1 and CDR2: WNHNN and SYGVQD (reference sequence). The CDR3 sequence is 17 residues long. Trimming pared 4 bases from V and 0 bases from J, leaving 18 bases between. DNA for the CDR3: TGCGCCAGCAGTGGTGCAGGGGACGGAAAATTGAACACTGAAGCTTTCTTT. Protein sequence: CASSGAGDGKLNTEAFF.

The chain combines TRBV30 with TRBJ1-5; no definite D call. CDR1 is GTSNPN and CDR2 is SVGIG in the germline V gene (reference sequence). CDR3 length: 13 amino acids. Between the trimmed V and J ends, which lost 0 bases and 5 bases, there was a span of 8 bases. Here the CDR3 reads CAWSVTDDQPQHF. The DNA for the CDR3 is TGTGCCTGGAGTGTAACGGATGATCAGCCCCAGCATTTT.

J is TRBJ2-5 and V is TRBV6-1, with D possibly matching TRBD2 (6 bases). The V end lost 6 bases, the J end lost 4 bases, and 12 bases lay between the germline ends. Germline CDR1 is MNHNS and CDR2 is SASEGT. CDR3 length equals 13 residues. The DNA for the CDR3 is TGTGCCAGCAGACGGGAGCTGGGAGAGACCCAGTACTTC. Translating it yields CASRRELGETQYF.

The rearrangement links TRBV6-1 to TRBJ1-5; D call uncertain. The V gene's germline CDR1 is MNHNS and CDR2 SASEGT. V lost 4 bases and J 0 bases, leaving 19 bases between the germline ends. The CDR3 contains 18 residues. This CDR3 is CASSVQLGGGYSNQPQHF. As DNA, the CDR3 is TGTGCCAGCAGTGTCCAGCTTGGCGGCGGCTATAGCAATCAGCCCCAGCATTTT.

The V gene is TRBV5-1, the J gene TRBJ1-1, with D possibly TRBD1 on 5 matching bases. The germline V gene encodes CDR1 SGHRS and CDR2 YFSETQ. V shed 0 bases and J shed 4 bases, with 10 bases lying between them. The CDR3 spans 14 residues. The CDR3 sequence is CASSLVLGTTEAFF. The CDR3 region has the DNA TGCGCCAGCAGCTTGGTGCTGGGGACCACTGAAGCTTTCTTT.

This rearrangement joins TRBV15 to TRBJ1-1; D is unclear. Germline values: CDR1 LNHNV, CDR2 YYDKDF (reference sequence). Trimming pared 5 bases from V and 4 bases from J, leaving 14 bases between. The CDR3 has 14 residues. CDR3 nucleotide sequence: TGTGCCACCAGCCTGAGGATGGACGGCACTGAAGCTTTCTTT. The encoded protein is CATSLRMDGTEAFF.

This rearrangement joins TRBV30 to TRBJ1-1; D not certain. Germline V gene lookup returns CDR1 GTSNPN and CDR2 SVGIG (reference sequence). Trimming removed 1 base from V and 0 bases from J, with 6 bases in between. The CDR3 consists of 13 residues. For the CDR3, the DNA is TGTGCCTGGAGTGGCACGATGAACACTGAAGCTTTCTTT. Protein sequence: CAWSGTMNTEAFF.

DNA of the CDR3: TGTGCCAGCAGTTGGGTCTATGGCTACACCTTC. Translation gives CASSWVYGYTF. The V call is TRBV6-5, the J call TRBJ1-2; unclear D gene. This CDR3 is 11 amino acids long. V shed 4 bases and J shed 4 bases, with 4 bases lying between them. CDR1 MNHEY and CDR2 SVGAGI come from the germline V gene.

This chain links TRBV9 with TRBJ1-2, with D hard to call. Germline-derived CDR1 and CDR2 are SGDLS and YYNGEE. The germline V and J ends were trimmed by 4 bases and 3 bases, with 10 bases remaining between them. The CDR3 length is 13 residues. CDR3 sequence reads: CASSPQEDYGYTF. CDR3 nucleotides: TGTGCCAGCAGCCCCCAGGAGGACTATGGCTACACCTTC.

This chain joins TRBV15 and TRBJ2-5; TRBD2 matches 8 bases. The CDR3 is 15 residues long. The germline CDR1 and CDR2 sequences are LNHNV and YYDKDF (reference sequence). V lost 5 bases to trimming and J lost 3 bases; unmatched junction nucleotides: 8. CDR3 residues: CATSGLGTREETQYF. Written as DNA, the CDR3 is TGTGCCACCAGCGGTCTAGGGACTAGAGAAGAGACCCAGTACTTC.

This rearrangement joins TRBV15 to TRBJ2-3; D ambiguous. Germline CDR1 reads LNHNV; CDR2 reads YYDKDF (reference sequence). CDR3 length: 14 amino acids. V gave up 0 bases and J gave up 3 bases, with 7 bases separating them. The CDR3 protein is CATSRDPITDTQYF. The CDR3, as DNA: TGTGCCACCAGCAGAGATCCGATTACAGATACGCAGTATTTT.

The CDR3 DNA is TGTGCCATCAGCATCGTCGACCCTCTGAGCTCCTATAATTCACCCCTCCACTTT. Amino acids: CAISIVDPLSSYNSPLHF. This chain connects TRBV10-3 to TRBJ1-6; no definite D call. The germline V gene has CDR1 ENHRY and CDR2 SYGVKD. The CDR3 is made up of 18 amino acids. Between the trimmed V and J ends, which lost 6 bases and 0 bases, there was a span of 18 bases.

The chain combines TRBV10-3 with TRBJ2-3; the D is unclear. Germline CDR1 reads ENHRY; CDR2 reads SYGVKD. The CDR3 runs 14 residues. Trimming shortened V by 1 base and J by 1 base, and 6 bases separated the two germline ends. CDR3 region: CAISEWGRTDTQYF. As DNA, the CDR3 is TGTGCCATCAGTGAGTGGGGTCGCACAGATACGCAGTATTTT.

V usage is TRBV11-2 and J usage is TRBJ1-4; TRBD1 aligns across 7 bases. This CDR3 is built from 13 residues. V was pared by 6 bases and J by 4 bases, with 2 bases of the junction left unmatched. Germline V gene lookup returns CDR1 SGHAT and CDR2 FQNNGV. Here the CDR3 reads CASRRQGNEKLFF. DNA of the CDR3: TGTGCCAGCAGAAGACAGGGTAATGAAAAACTGTTTTTT.

The rearrangement joins TRBV19 to TRBJ1-2; D is unclear. Looked up from germline, CDR1 is LNHDA and CDR2 is SQIVND (reference sequence). CDR3 length equals 13 residues. V shed 3 bases and J shed 4 bases, with 9 bases lying between them. CDR3 DNA sequence: TGTGCCAGTAGTATGCCACCACTCTATGGCTACACCTTC. Protein product: CASSMPPLYGYTF.

For this clone: One end of the junction does not line up with germline, which may come from a read error. The chain is built from TRBV30 and TRBJ2-1; 9 bases match TRBD1. The length of the CDR3 is 13 residues. CDR1 is GTSNPN, CDR2 SVGIG, per germline (reference sequence). CDR3 residues: CAWSGGGQGVGIF. In DNA, the CDR3 is TGTGCCTGGAGTGGGGGGGGACAGGGAGTAGGGATCTTC.

The chain has TRBV7-9 and TRBJ2-1; perhaps TRBD2 as D (6 bases). Trimming stripped 1 base from V and 0 bases from J, with 10 bases between. Germline V gene sequence: CDR1 SEHNR, CDR2 FQNEAQ (reference sequence). The CDR3 length is 16 residues. The DNA for the CDR3 is TGTGCCAGCAGCTTAGTTGGGGGGAGCTCCTACAATGAGCAGTTCTTC. Translated: CASSLVGGSSYNEQFF. Full variable domain (rest looked up from reference TRBV7-9 and TRBJ2-1): DTGVSQNPRHKITKRGQNVTFRCDPISEHNRLYWYRQTLGQGPEFLTYFQNEAQLEKSRLLSDRFSAERPKGSFSTLEIQRTEQGDSAMYLCASSLVGGSSYNEQFFGPGTRLTVL.